Presented here are 28 T cell receptor beta chains from one specimen sequenced in a study of blood T cell repertoires in COVID-19. Data came from immunoSEQ multiplex PCR; TCRdb stores just in-frame clones and leaves some out. This table has 270,000 or so clones, about 87% appearing once. What was sequenced was PBMCs or T cells enriched from blood (not recorded which). These receptors were obtained from a woman between 25 and 40 years old with acute COVID-19.

The V and J genes are TRBV29-1 and TRBJ2-2, with 8 bases fitting TRBD1. J was trimmed by 4 bases and V by 7 bases; bases with no gene match: 11. The CDR3 is made up of 15 amino acids. CDR1 is SQVTM and CDR2 is ANQGSEA in the germline V gene. CDR3 bases: TGCAGCGCATGGACAGGGCTCGTGAGCACCGGGGAGCTGTTTTTT. Translating gives CSAWTGLVSTGELFF.

The gene calls are TRBV28 and TRBJ2-7; 12 positions match TRBD1. The V gene end was trimmed by 7 bases and the J gene end by 5 bases; junction bases not matched to a gene: 6. Germline lookup yields CDR1 MDHEN and CDR2 SYDVKM. The length of the CDR3 is 14 residues. Written as DNA, the CDR3 is TGTGCCAGCACCCCGGGACAGGGGGCCGACGAGCAGTACTTC. Protein sequence: CASTPGQGADEQYF. Drawing the rest from reference TRBV28 and TRBJ2-7, the complete variable domain is DVKVTQSSRYLVKRTGEKVFLECVQDMDHENMFWYRQDPGLGLRLIYFSYDVKMKEKGDIPEGYSVSREKKERFSLILESASTNQTSMYLCASTPGQGADEQYFGPGTRLTVT.

The chain is built from TRBV19 and TRBJ2-1, with a possible D match to TRBD2 (6 bases). The CDR3 extends over 16 amino acids. V lost 3 bases to trimming and J lost 5 bases, with 17 bases between them. Germline values: CDR1 LNHDA, CDR2 SQIVND (reference sequence). The CDR3 DNA follows: TGTGCCAGTAGTATCCCGGGACTCCTCGGGAACAATGAGCAGTTCTTC. This encodes CASSIPGLLGNNEQFF.

The V call is TRBV5-6, the J call TRBJ1-3; D is possibly TRBD1 (5 bases). V lost 0 bases and J 8 bases, leaving 12 bases between the germline ends. This CDR3 region has 14 residues. Germline V CDR1 and CDR2: SGHDT, YYEEEE. The CDR3 here is CASSLAGGVHTIYF. The CDR3 DNA reads TGTGCCAGCAGCTTGGCCGGGGGGGTCCACACCATATATTTT.

V usage is TRBV7-3 and J usage is TRBJ2-1, with TRBD2 matching 13 bases. The CDR3 loop spans 15 amino acids. The junction had 4 bases not matched to a gene; V was cut back by 5 bases and J by 6 bases. The germline V gene encodes CDR1 SGHTA and CDR2 FQGTGA. The CDR3 reads CASSHTSGRGNEQFF. Here the CDR3 DNA reads TGTGCCAGCAGCCACACTAGCGGGAGGGGCAATGAGCAGTTCTTC.

The chain links TRBV15 to TRBJ2-2, with TRBD2 matching over 7 bases. The trim removed 3 bases at V and 4 bases at J, leaving 5 bases unmatched. Germline CDR1 reads LNHNV; CDR2 reads YYDKDF (reference sequence). The CDR3 has 15 amino acids. The CDR3 region is CATSRTREGTGELFF. The DNA of the CDR3 is TGTGCCACCAGCAGGACTAGGGAGGGCACCGGGGAGCTGTTTTTT.

Comments on this clone: Other DNA sequences from this sample encode an identical CDR3 as well. The V call is TRBV11-2, the J call TRBJ2-7, with 7 bases aligning to TRBD1. Germline V gene sequence: CDR1 SGHAT, CDR2 FQNNGV. The V gene end was trimmed by 0 bases and the J gene end by 3 bases; junction bases not matched to a gene: 5. The CDR3 length is 15 residues. CDR3 sequence reads: CASSLEWDSSYEQYF. CDR3 in DNA: TGTGCCAGCAGCTTAGAGTGGGACAGCAGCTACGAGCAGTACTTC.

The chain recombines TRBV21-1 with TRBJ1-5; the table's D call, TRBD1, was not checked against the DNA. TRBV21-1 is a known pseudogene. This CDR3 contains 17 residues. The CDR3 protein is CASSKAHAAGGQQPQHF. The CDR3, as DNA: TGTGCCAGCAGCAAAGCGCACGCAGCAGGGGGGCAACAGCCCCAGCATTTT.

J is TRBJ2-1 and V is TRBV2; 9 bases map to TRBD2. The CDR3 runs 16 residues. J lost 4 bases, V lost 8 bases, and 12 bases had no gene match. CDR1 SNHLY and CDR2 FYNNEI come from the germline V gene. In DNA, the CDR3 is TGTGCCAGCGCGGGGTCTGCTAGCGGGATATACAATGAGCAGTTCTTC. Amino acid sequence: CASAGSASGIYNEQFF.

The chain links TRBV10-3 to TRBJ1-5; 8 bases are shared with TRBD1. V shed 4 bases and J 5 bases; nucleotides not matched to a gene: 10. The germline V gene encodes CDR1 ENHRY and CDR2 SYGVKD. This CDR3 has 16 residues. The CDR3 region has the DNA TGTGCCATCAGTGGAGGGACAGGCGAACTTGATCAGCCCCAGCATTTT. This encodes CAISGGTGELDQPQHF.

The chain joins TRBV5-4 to TRBJ1-2; TRBD1 matches at 12 bases. This CDR3 is built from 15 residues. Germline V gene data show CDR1 as SGHNT and CDR2 as YYREEE (reference sequence). J lost 4 bases, V lost 4 bases, and 5 bases had no gene match. CDR3 region: CASSPGTGGSYGYTF. Written as DNA, the CDR3 is TGTGCCAGCAGCCCGGGGACAGGGGGCAGCTATGGCTACACCTTC.

The chain combines TRBV20-1 with TRBJ1-1, with a weak D call TRBD1 (6 bases). V shed 3 bases and J shed 4 bases, with 15 bases lying between them. The V gene's germline CDR1 is DFQATT and CDR2 SNEGSKA (reference sequence). The CDR3 loop spans 14 amino acids. The CDR3 bases are TGCAGTGCTAGTGGCACAGGGCGGCGCACTGAAGCTTTCTTT. This gives the protein CSASGTGRRTEAFF.

This CDR3 reads CAASGGGEFYEQYF. In DNA, the CDR3 is TGTGCCGCCTCTGGAGGGGGCGAATTCTACGAGCAGTACTTC. The chain employs TRBV6-5 and TRBJ2-7, with D tentatively TRBD1 (7 bases). Germline V gene lookup returns CDR1 MNHEY and CDR2 SVGAGI. V was pared by 11 bases and J by 3 bases, with 20 bases between. The CDR3 runs to 14 residues.

This sequence joins TRBV18 and TRBJ2-3; possible D gene TRBD2, 6 bases. This CDR3 comprises 16 residues. Germline V gene sequence: CDR1 KGHSH, CDR2 LQKENI. V lost 0 bases to trimming and J lost 0 bases, with 10 bases between them. DNA of the CDR3: TGTGCCAGCTCACCACCGACGGGAGATAGCACAGATACGCAGTATTTT. Protein: CASSPPTGDSTDTQYF.

There are a few counts of this clone. This chain links TRBV28 with TRBJ2-7; 9 bases are a match to TRBD2. Trimming cost V 2 bases and J 1 base; bases outside gene matches: 12. The CDR3 is 18 residues long. Germline-derived CDR1 and CDR2 are MDHEN and SYDVKM. The CDR3, as DNA: TGTGCCAGCAGTTTAATCGTCCTGGCTAGCGGGACTTCCTACGAGCAGTACTTC. The encoded protein is CASSLIVLASGTSYEQYF.

This chain connects TRBV4-1 to TRBJ2-3; TRBD2 agrees at 8 bases. This CDR3 region has 15 residues. Trimming at V came to 4 bases and at J to 1 base, leaving 4 bases not matched to a gene. Per the germline V gene, CDR1 is MGHRA and CDR2 is YSYEKL. The CDR3 here is CASSRSGTGTDTQYF. The CDR3 coding sequence is TGCGCCAGCAGCCGTAGCGGGACGGGCACAGATACGCAGTATTTT.

A remark on this clone: The same CDR3 can be traced to other DNA sequences in this sample. The chain links TRBV5-1 to TRBJ2-7, with 8 bases that match TRBD1. J lost 0 bases, V lost 4 bases, and 3 bases had no gene match. CDR3 length: 14 amino acids. From germline, CDR1 is SGHRS and CDR2 YFSETQ. The CDR3 sequence: CASSPGQGSYEQYF. The CDR3 coding sequence is TGCGCCAGCAGCCCTGGACAGGGCTCCTACGAGCAGTACTTC.

The V and J genes are TRBV19 and TRBJ1-5; TRBD1 matches at 9 bases. The germline V gene has CDR1 LNHDA and CDR2 SQIVND (reference sequence). With V trimmed by 0 bases and J by 0 bases, 9 bases remained unmatched. The CDR3 covers 19 residues. Here the CDR3 DNA reads TGTGCCAGTAGTATAGAGGAGGGACAGGGCCTTTATAGCAATCAGCCCCAGCATTTT. Translated, it gives CASSIEEGQGLYSNQPQHF.

V and J are TRBV2 and TRBJ1-6; tentatively, D is TRBD1 (6 bases). The CDR3 length is 13 residues. The V gene's germline CDR1 is SNHLY and CDR2 FYNNEI. Trimming removed 8 bases from V and 4 bases from J, with 9 bases in between. The CDR3 protein is CASQGLYNSPLHF. CDR3 DNA sequence: TGTGCCAGCCAGGGGTTATATAATTCACCCCTCCACTTT.

This clone has only one observation. This chain joins TRBV6-5 and TRBJ1-5; tentative D call: TRBD1 (5 bases). With 6 bases removed from V and 5 bases from J, the gap between germline ends came to 17 bases. The CDR3 totals 15 residues. Germline CDR1 and CDR2: MNHEY and SVGAGI. The CDR3 nucleotides read TGTGCCAGCAGACTTAGGGGTATTCCGGATCAGCCCCAGCATTTT. Translation gives CASRLRGIPDQPQHF.

The chain carries TRBV2 and TRBJ1-1; 7 bases align to TRBD1. Germline V lookup: CDR1 SNHLY, CDR2 FYNNEI. The J segment lost 1 base and the V segment lost 8 bases, leaving 7 bases of the junction unmatched. The CDR3 is 14 residues long. CDR3 bases: TGTGCCAGCGCTGGACGGACAGGGAACACTGAAGCTTTCTTT. It translates to CASAGRTGNTEAFF.

The rearrangement uses TRBV2 and TRBJ1-1; 8 nucleotides match TRBD1. Germline V lookup: CDR1 SNHLY, CDR2 FYNNEI. V was clipped by 6 bases and J by 10 bases; unmatched bases: 4. There are 11 residues in the CDR3. CDR3 sequence reads: CASSPQGGAFF. The CDR3 DNA sequence: TGTGCCAGCAGCCCACAGGGGGGAGCTTTCTTT.

The chain joins TRBV5-8 to TRBJ2-7; 7 positions match TRBD2. Germline V gives CDR1 SGHTS, CDR2 YDEGEE. The CDR3 consists of 14 residues. V shed 0 bases and J 3 bases; nucleotides not matched to a gene: 3. CDR3 region: CASSLGTGGYEQYF. The CDR3 bases are TGTGCCAGCAGCTTGGGGACGGGGGGCTACGAGCAGTACTTC.

This clone has just one count. V and J are TRBV27 and TRBJ1-5; TRBD1 matches at 10 bases. This CDR3 is built from 17 residues. Per the germline V gene, CDR1 is MNHEY and CDR2 is SMNVEV (reference sequence). V lost 0 bases to trimming and J lost 6 bases; unmatched junction nucleotides: 8. The CDR3 DNA reads as TGTGCCAGCAGTTTATCCCCGGGACAGGGGCTGGGTCAGCCCCAGCATTTT. This encodes CASSLSPGQGLGQPQHF.

The gene calls are TRBV5-1 and TRBJ2-7; 9 positions match TRBD2. Germline lookup yields CDR1 SGHRS and CDR2 YFSETQ. V was clipped by 3 bases and J by 2 bases; unmatched bases: 6. The CDR3 contains 15 residues. In nucleotides, the CDR3 is TGCGCCAGCAGCTGGACTAGCGCGGGACCCTACGAGCAGTACTTC. Translating gives CASSWTSAGPYEQYF.

The rearrangement uses TRBV12-3 or TRBV12-4 and TRBJ2-7; 10 bases align to TRBD2. The CDR3 contains 13 residues. V gave up 9 bases and J gave up 6 bases; unmatched junction bases: 8. The CDR3 DNA follows: TGTGCCAGTTCAAAGCGGGAGGGGGCCGAGCAGTACTTC. Its protein product is CASSKREGAEQYF.

CDR3 amino acids: CASTPVPTGIGANVLTF. The CDR3 DNA reads TGTGCCAGTACCCCTGTCCCCACAGGGATTGGGGCCAACGTCCTGACTTTC. The chain joins TRBV19 to TRBJ2-6, with a possible D match to TRBD1 (6 bases). Looked up from germline, CDR1 is LNHDA and CDR2 is SQIVND (reference sequence). The CDR3 loop spans 17 amino acids. V lost 7 bases, J lost 3 bases, and 19 bases lay in between.

The V and J genes are TRBV18 and TRBJ1-2; 9 nucleotides line up with TRBD1. The CDR3 has 16 residues. The germline gives CDR1 KGHSH, CDR2 LQKENI. With V trimmed by 5 bases and J by 1 base, 8 bases remained unmatched. The CDR3 loop is CASSAGTGTNNYGYTF. The CDR3, as DNA: TGTGCCAGCTCAGCCGGGACAGGGACAAATAACTATGGCTACACCTTC.